The next 24 T cell receptor beta chains were all read from a single sample in a study of blood T cells in healthy people across ages. Alongside a J-beta primer mix, a sample-barcoded 5' primer served in a second PCR lasting roughly 6 to 11 cycles. TCRdb ran MiXCR on the 5' RACE reads and lists one entry per CDR3 protein. This sample has about 720,000 distinct CDR3 sequences, with 25% found just once. This sample was shared with a second study, whose subject was T cells of mothers and their children.

Sequences were obtained from blood. These receptors were taken from a boy between 5 and 17 years old in good health.

The chain carries TRBV7-9 and TRBJ1-1; no reliable D call. Germline loops: CDR1 SEHNR, CDR2 FQNEAQ (reference sequence). V lost 5 bases and J lost 7, with 8 bases in between. This CDR3 has 11 amino acids. The CDR3 DNA is TGTGCCAGCAGCCCACCAATTGAAGCTTTCTTT. Protein sequence: CASSPPIEAFF. The full variable domain, its missing parts supplied by reference TRBV7-9 and TRBJ1-1, is DTGVSQNPRHKITKRGQNVTFRCDPISEHNRLYWYRQTLGQGPEFLTYFQNEAQLEKSRLLSDRFSAERPKGSFSTLEIQRTEQGDSAMYLCASSPPIEAFFGQGTRLTVV.

This rearrangement joins TRBV7-2 to TRBJ2-2; maybe TRBD2 (5 bases). The V gene lost 3 bases and the J gene lost 4 bases, with 12 bases spanning the gap. Germline loops: CDR1 SGHTA, CDR2 FQGNSA. This CDR3 comprises 15 residues. CDR3 sequence: CASSFRGRVTGELFF. In nucleotides, the CDR3 is TGTGCCAGCAGCTTCCGGGGTCGGGTCACCGGGGAGCTGTTTTTT.

The chain combines TRBV7-2 with TRBJ2-5, with a possible D match to TRBD2 (7 bases). V gave up 5 bases and J gave up 2 bases, with 18 bases separating them. The CDR3 is 16 residues long. The germline gives CDR1 SGHTA, CDR2 FQGNSA. CDR3 sequence (DNA): TGTGCCAGCAGCCCAGGCCCGGGGGGCGGTCAAGAGACCCAGTACTTC. Translation gives CASSPGPGGGQETQYF.

The CDR3 region is CSARTELSNQPQHF. As DNA, the CDR3 is TGCAGTGCTAGGACCGAACTTAGCAATCAGCCCCAGCATTTT. This rearrangement joins TRBV20-1 to TRBJ1-5; no clear D. Germline values: CDR1 DFQATT, CDR2 SNEGSKA (reference sequence). Trimming shortened V by 3 bases and J by 0 bases, and 9 bases separated the two germline ends. This CDR3 comprises 14 residues.

This clonotype was found a few times. The chain links TRBV28 to TRBJ1-5; D is unclear. V dropped 6 bases and J dropped 6 bases, with 12 bases sitting between them. Germline CDR1 and CDR2: MDHEN and SYDVKM. This CDR3 region has 13 residues. The chain's CDR3 is CASRFTPGQPQHF. CDR3 DNA sequence: TGTGCCAGCAGATTTACGCCGGGTCAGCCCCAGCATTTT.

V usage is TRBV20-1 and J usage is TRBJ2-1; 7 bases map to TRBD2. J gave up 4 bases and V 3 bases, and 6 bases lay outside the gene matches. This CDR3 has 14 amino acids. In germline, CDR1 is DFQATT, CDR2 SNEGSKA (reference sequence). The CDR3 DNA sequence: TGCAGTGCTAGTTCGAGCGGGGCTTACAATGAGCAGTTCTTC. Its protein is CSASSSGAYNEQFF.

The table lists this clonotype with a few counts. V usage is TRBV15 and J usage is TRBJ2-6; D is possibly TRBD1 or TRBD2 (5 bases each). Germline loops: CDR1 LNHNV, CDR2 YYDKDF (reference sequence). The CDR3 length is 17 residues. V lost 1 base and J 2 bases, leaving 12 bases between the germline ends. As DNA, the CDR3 is TGTGCCACCAGCAGAGGTCAGGGACCTCCTGGGGCCAACGTCCTGACTTTC. This gives the protein CATSRGQGPPGANVLTF.

V and J are TRBV11-2 and TRBJ2-3, with a weak D call TRBD2 (6 bases). Germline V gene lookup returns CDR1 SGHAT and CDR2 FQNNGV. V was trimmed by 1 base and J by 4 bases, leaving 12 bases between them. The CDR3 sequence is 15 residues long. CDR3 coding DNA: TGTGCCAGCAGCTTAGCGGGGGTGTCCGCAGATACGCAGTATTTT. Translating gives CASSLAGVSADTQYF.

The chain is built from TRBV4-1 and TRBJ2-5, with D perhaps TRBD2 (5 bases). This CDR3 contains 15 residues. V lost 4 bases, J lost 2 bases, and 14 bases lay in between. Germline lookup yields CDR1 MGHRA and CDR2 YSYEKL. The CDR3 spells CASSREGSDQETQYF. The CDR3 nucleotides read TGCGCCAGCAGCCGAGAGGGCTCAGATCAAGAGACCCAGTACTTC.

This clonotype showed up just a few times. The chain is built from TRBV29-1 and TRBJ2-4; 10 bases align to TRBD2. Trimming took 7 bases from V and 3 from J; bases not matched to a gene: 3. The germline V gene encodes CDR1 SQVTM and CDR2 ANQGSEA. The CDR3 consists of 13 residues. The CDR3 here is CSAGLADKNIQYF. The CDR3 nucleotides are TGCAGCGCCGGACTAGCGGACAAAAACATTCAGTACTTC.

This clonotype has only a few counts. This sequence joins TRBV4-3 and TRBJ2-1; possibly TRBD1 for D (5 bases). Between the trimmed V and J ends, which lost 0 bases and 8 bases, there was a span of 20 bases. Germline V gives CDR1 LGHNA, CDR2 YSLEER. The CDR3 is 17 residues long. For the CDR3, the DNA is TGCGCCAGCAGCCAAGATCTTGCAGGGTCTGCTATCGATGAGCAGTTCTTC. The encoded protein is CASSQDLAGSAIDEQFF.

The chain combines TRBV7-2 with TRBJ2-7; D ambiguous. The J call may be in error: the DNA end matches TRBJ2-5 better. This CDR3 is 14 amino acids long. Germline values: CDR1 SGHTA, CDR2 FQGNSA. The CDR3 loop reads CASSPRRVRETQYF. The DNA for the CDR3 is TGTGCCAGCAGCCCGAGGCGCGTCCGGGAGACCCAGTACTTC.

The rearrangement links TRBV12-3 or TRBV12-4 to TRBJ2-1; 7 bases match TRBD2. J gave up 3 bases and V 7 bases, and 9 bases lay outside the gene matches. The CDR3 consists of 15 residues. The CDR3 loop reads CASNRGGSGYNEQFF. CDR3 bases: TGTGCCAGCAACCGCGGGGGTTCGGGCTACAATGAGCAGTTCTTC.

The chain couples TRBV20-1 to TRBJ1-4; TRBD1 matches 7 bases. CDR3 length equals 14 residues. The ends lost 6 bases at V and 0 bases at J; junction bases unmatched: 4. CDR1 and CDR2 from the germline V gene are DFQATT and SNEGSKA (reference sequence). The CDR3 DNA reads TGCAGTGCCACGCAGGGGGCAACTAATGAAAAACTGTTTTTT. It yields the protein CSATQGATNEKLFF.

This clonotype was counted a few times. This chain's CDR3 is CSVELAGVSADTQYF. As DNA, the CDR3 is TGCAGCGTTGAGCTAGCGGGAGTTTCTGCAGATACGCAGTATTTT. V gene TRBV29-1 combines with J gene TRBJ2-3; 10 bases fit TRBD2. Germline CDR1 SQVTM, CDR2 ANQGSEA. Trimming at V came to 3 bases and at J to 4 bases, leaving 7 bases not matched to a gene. This CDR3 spans 15 amino acids.

This sequence joins TRBV6-5 and TRBJ1-4, with TRBD1 identical over 9 bases. The CDR3 runs to 14 residues. V shed 8 bases, J shed 8 bases, and the junction held 9 bases outside the gene matches. The V gene's germline CDR1 is MNHEY and CDR2 SVGAGI. The CDR3 loop is CASAQGAPGEKLFF. The DNA of the CDR3 is TGTGCCAGCGCACAGGGGGCCCCTGGGGAAAAACTGTTTTTT.

The chain uses TRBV12-3 or TRBV12-4 and TRBJ1-6, with D possibly being TRBD1 (5 bases). V lost 2 bases, J lost 10 bases, and 12 bases lay in between. The CDR3 length is 14 residues. CDR3 sequence reads: CASSLSGTGSPLHF. The CDR3 DNA follows: TGTGCCAGCAGTTTATCAGGGACTGGGTCACCCCTCCACTTT.

The rearrangement joins TRBV28 to TRBJ2-5, with TRBD1 as a possible D gene (6 bases). Judging by the DNA end, TRBJ2-7 fits better; the J call may be wrong. Germline values: CDR1 MDHEN, CDR2 SYDVKM. The CDR3 runs to 14 residues. As DNA, the CDR3 is TGTGCCAGCAGTCTACAGGGCCTTGGGAACGAGCAGTACTTC. It codes for CASSLQGLGNEQYF.

This chain uses TRBV5-5 with TRBJ2-5; TRBD2 matches 7 bases. The J call may not be correct, given that the DNA end is closer to TRBJ2-7. Per germline, CDR1 SGHKS and CDR2 YYEKEE (reference sequence). There are 14 residues in the CDR3. The CDR3 is CASSGRGNRDEQYF. As DNA, the CDR3 is TGTGCCAGCAGCGGGCGGGGGAATCGTGACGAGCAGTACTTC.

This sequence joins TRBV6-6 and TRBJ2-3, with unresolved D. This CDR3 has 15 amino acids. Trimming stripped 4 bases from V and 0 bases from J, with 11 bases between. Germline values: CDR1 MNHNY, CDR2 SVGAGI (reference sequence). In DNA form, the CDR3 reads TGTGCCAGCAGTTCCCCCGGGTATAGCACAGATACGCAGTATTTT. Its protein is CASSSPGYSTDTQYF.

J is TRBJ2-7 and V is TRBV29-1; D call uncertain. TRBJ2-1 explains the end of the DNA better; the J call may be wrong. Germline V lookup: CDR1 SQVTM, CDR2 ANQGSEA. This CDR3 has 11 residues. CDR3 in amino acids: CSVEGVNEQFF. The CDR3 region has the DNA TGCAGCGTTGAAGGGGTAAATGAGCAGTTCTTC.

There are a few counts of this clonotype. CDR3 sequence: CASSQEASGDNEQFF. The CDR3 DNA follows: TGCGCCAGCAGCCAAGAGGCTAGCGGGGACAATGAGCAGTTCTTC. The chain combines TRBV4-3 with TRBJ2-1; 9 nucleotides match TRBD2. The V gene end was trimmed by 0 bases and the J gene end by 5 bases; junction bases not matched to a gene: 2. Germline values: CDR1 LGHNA, CDR2 YSLEER. This CDR3 is 15 amino acids long.

This chain uses TRBV12-3 or TRBV12-4 with TRBJ2-5, with D uncertain. The end of the DNA aligns better with TRBJ2-7, so the J call may be wrong. The CDR3 is made up of 13 amino acids. CDR3 sequence (DNA): TGTGCCAGCGCTATGATGAGGCCCTACGAGCAGTACTTC. Translated, it gives CASAMMRPYEQYF.

This clonotype was counted between two and nine times. The rearrangement links TRBV20-1 to TRBJ2-3; the D call may be TRBD1 or TRBD2 (6 bases each). Germline V gene data show CDR1 as DFQATT and CDR2 as SNEGSKA (reference sequence). Deletions cut 3 bases from V and 3 bases from J, with 13 bases between. The CDR3 is 14 residues long. CDR3 coding DNA: TGCAGTGCTAGGCCCGGGGGCAGAACAGATACGCAGTATTTT. Protein sequence: CSARPGGRTDTQYF.